A selection of T cell receptor beta chains follows, all from one sample in a study of cytomegalovirus exposure and HLA in healthy donors. Produced via immunoSEQ multiplex PCR; TCRdb's table is partial and in-frame only. The repertoire has over 50,000 clones, about 96% of them found once; the top ten carry approximately 1%. What was sequenced was PBMCs. The source is a woman between 18 and 29 years old in good health and CMV-seronegative. The CDR3 runs from the conserved cysteine through the conserved F or W. Fields, in order: clone size, J gene, D gene, V gene, CDR3 protein, CDR3 DNA. A D gene is named only where the DNA matches it firmly. Size tells how often a clone was seen (once, few, many) or the class of an expanded clone, and some rows leave it out.

>-|TRBJ2-1|-|TRBV6-5
CASSYSRRQAYNEQFF
TGTGCCAGCAGTTACTCTCGCCGGCAGGCCTACAATGAGCAGTTCTTC
>-|TRBJ2-7|-|TRBV4-1
CASSQDIFMTDYSYEQYF
TGCGCCAGCAGCCAAGATATTTTTATGACTGACTACTCCTACGAGCAGTACTTC
>-|TRBJ2-1|TRBD2|TRBV14
CASSQAALAGREQFF
TGTGCCAGCAGCCAAGCTGCGCTAGCGGGACGGGAGCAGTTCTTC
>-|TRBJ1-1|-|TRBV18
CASSHGGGTEAFF
TGTGCCAGCTCACACGGGGGGGGTACTGAAGCTTTCTTT
>-|TRBJ2-7|TRBD2|TRBV28
CASRSGGAPYEQYF
TGTGCCAGCAGGAGCGGGGGGGCACCCTACGAGCAGTACTTC
>-|TRBJ2-1|-|TRBV7-3
CASSLGPPGNEQFF
TGTGCCAGCAGCTTAGGGCCCCCGGGGAATGAGCAGTTCTTC
>-|TRBJ2-3|-|TRBV15
CATSREWQRGQRATDTQYF
TGTGCCACCAGCAGAGAGTGGCAAAGGGGCCAACGGGCTACAGATACGCAGTATTTT
>-|TRBJ2-7|TRBD2|TRBV27
CASSLSREGSYEQYF
TGTGCCAGCAGTTTATCCCGGGAGGGGAGCTACGAGCAGTACTTC
>-|TRBJ2-5|-|TRBV19
CASAGSSVETQYF
TGTGCCAGTGCGGGGTCGAGCGTTGAGACCCAGTACTTC
>-|TRBJ2-3|TRBD1|TRBV10-3
CAIRLGQASTDTQYF
TGTGCCATCAGACTGGGACAGGCTAGCACAGATACGCAGTATTTT
>-|TRBJ2-5|-|TRBV7-2
CVTLRGAGETQYF
TGTGTCACCCTCCGGGGGGCCGGGGAGACCCAGTACTTC
>-|TRBJ2-1|TRBD2|TRBV19
CASKRSGGPYNEQFF
TGTGCCAGTAAGCGCAGCGGGGGGCCATACAATGAGCAGTTCTTC
>-|TRBJ1-6|-|TRBV4-1
CASSPQRAAGSPLHF
TGCGCCAGCAGCCCCCAGCGGGCGGCGGGTTCACCCCTCCACTTT
>-|TRBJ1-2|-|TRBV6-5
CASSPDRTYGYTF
TGTGCCAGCAGCCCCGACAGGACCTATGGCTACACCTTC
>-|TRBJ1-4|-|TRBV19
CASSTPDSLGEKLFF
TGTGCCAGTAGTACCCCGGACAGTTTGGGGGAAAAACTGTTTTTT
>-|TRBJ2-4|-|TRBV9
CASSTEGVLGNIQYF
TGTGCCAGCAGCACCGAAGGGGTGTTGGGAAACATTCAGTACTTC
>-|TRBJ2-7|-|TRBV18
CASSPDNSYEQYF
TGTGCCAGCTCACCGGACAACTCCTACGAGCAGTACTTC
>-|TRBJ2-3|TRBD1|TRBV7-9
CASSSTGTGFGDTQYF
TGTGCCAGCAGCTCCACCGGGACAGGGTTTGGAGATACGCAGTATTTT
>-|TRBJ2-5|-|TRBV28
CASSLRQGGTETQYF
TGTGCCAGCAGTTTACGGCAGGGAGGTACGGAGACCCAGTACTTC
>-|TRBJ1-2|-|TRBV7-2
CASSLGEGTGGYTF
TGTGCCAGCAGCTTAGGGGAGGGGACGGGTGGCTACACCTTC
>-|TRBJ1-5|TRBD1|TRBV5-6
CASSEGQSNQPQHF
TGTGCCAGCAGCGAGGGACAGAGCAATCAGCCCCAGCATTTT
>-|TRBJ2-3|TRBD2|TRBV14
CASRDLAATDTQYF
TGTGCCAGCCGAGATCTAGCGGCCACCGATACGCAGTATTTT
>once|TRBJ1-2|TRBD1|TRBV5-4
CASSLGTGRNYGYTF
TGTGCCAGCAGCTTGGGGACAGGGAGGAACTATGGCTACACCTTC
>-|TRBJ1-2|-|TRBV7-2
CASSLVGREDGYTF
TGTGCCAGCAGCTTAGTCGGCAGGGAGGATGGCTACACCTTC
>-|TRBJ1-1|-|TRBV7-3
CASSLMPGTEAFF
TGTGCCAGCAGCTTAATGCCCGGGACTGAAGCTTTCTTT
>-|TRBJ1-1|-|TRBV28
CASSPTVWGTEAFF
TGTGCCAGCAGTCCGACAGTTTGGGGCACTGAAGCTTTCTTT
>-|TRBJ1-2|TRBD1|TRBV4-3
CASSQEDTGGAYGYTF
TGCGCCAGCAGCCAAGAGGATACAGGGGGCGCCTATGGCTACACCTTC
>-|TRBJ2-2|-|TRBV18
CASSPGHNTGELFF
TGTGCCAGCTCACCGGGACACAACACCGGGGAGCTGTTTTTT
>-|TRBJ2-2|TRBD1|TRBV15
CATSTLGGNLGTGELFF
TGTGCCACCAGCACATTAGGGGGCAACCTGGGCACCGGGGAGCTGTTTTTT
>once|TRBJ2-1|TRBD2|TRBV27
CASSSRAGVYGEQFF
TGTGCCAGCAGTTCCAGAGCGGGGGTGTATGGTGAGCAGTTCTTC
>-|TRBJ2-1|TRBD2|TRBV5-4
CASSLGDYYNEQFF
TGTGCCAGCAGCTTGGGGGACTACTACAATGAGCAGTTCTTC
>-|TRBJ2-2|TRBD2|TRBV19
CASTGRGTSGTGGELFF
TGTGCCAGTACGGGGAGGGGGACTAGCGGGACAGGCGGGGAGCTGTTTTTT
>-|TRBJ2-3|-|TRBV4-3
CASSQGRAKDTQYF
TGCGCCAGCAGCCAGGGCAGGGCTAAGGATACGCAGTATTTT
>-|TRBJ2-3|TRBD2|TRBV10-1
CASSHRRRREGVTDTQYF
TGCGCCAGCAGCCACCGACGTCGGCGGGAGGGGGTCACAGATACGCAGTATTTT
>-|TRBJ2-7|-|TRBV28
CASSPDSYEQYF
TGTGCCAGCAGTCCGGACAGCTACGAGCAGTACTTC
>-|TRBJ2-7|TRBD2|TRBV28
CASSLGLAEVYEQYF
TGTGCCAGCAGTTTAGGCCTAGCGGAGGTCTACGAGCAGTACTTC
>-|TRBJ1-1|-|TRBV28
CASSPTGTAFF
TGTGCCAGCAGCCCCACGGGTACAGCTTTCTTT
>-|TRBJ1-2|TRBD1|TRBV18
CASSPSPGQGRPYGYTF
TGTGCCAGCTCACCATCCCCGGGACAGGGCAGGCCCTATGGCTACACCTTC
>-|TRBJ1-2|-|TRBV28
CASSPGTHYGYTF
TGTGCCAGCAGCCCCGGGACACACTATGGCTACACCTTC
>-|TRBJ2-1|TRBD2|TRBV5-4
CASSSPGTSGAHEQFF
TGTGCCAGCAGCTCCCCCGGGACTAGCGGGGCCCATGAGCAGTTCTTC
>-|TRBJ1-1|TRBD1|TRBV18
CASSSRGQNTEAFF
TGTGCCAGCTCATCAAGGGGGCAGAACACTGAAGCTTTCTTT
>once|TRBJ1-1|-|TRBV19
CASTSLRGGEAFF
TGTGCCAGTACCTCCCTGCGGGGGGGAGAAGCTTTCTTT
>-|TRBJ1-5|-|TRBV7-2
CASSLTQNSNQPQHF
TGTGCCAGCAGCTTAACCCAGAATAGCAATCAGCCCCAGCATTTT
>-|TRBJ2-1|-|TRBV6-5
CASRTTGYNEQFF
TGTGCCAGCAGAACCACAGGATACAATGAGCAGTTCTTC
>once|TRBJ2-1|TRBD2|TRBV7-9
CASSLGGLATWRQFF
TGTGCCAGCAGCTTAGGCGGACTAGCCACCTGGCGGCAGTTCTTC
>-|TRBJ1-2|-|TRBV5-1
CASSLRADSGAQGYTF
TGCGCCAGCAGCTTGAGGGCCGACAGCGGGGCGCAAGGCTACACCTTC
>-|TRBJ2-7|TRBD2|TRBV4-2
CASSQGRGGLALPYEQYF
TGTGCCAGCAGCCAAGGGAGGGGGGGACTAGCGCTGCCCTACGAGCAGTACTTC
>-|TRBJ2-5|-|TRBV9
CASSVGGGRGETQYF
TGTGCCAGCAGCGTAGGTGGGGGGCGGGGGGAGACCCAGTACTTC
>-|TRBJ2-7|-|TRBV11-1
CASSLAGRGGLSYEQYF
TGTGCCAGCAGCTTAGCCGGTAGGGGGGGGCTCTCCTACGAGCAGTACTTC